This TCR beta chain was documented in a study of CD4+ T cells in melanoma. Study outcomes and limitations: Neoantigen-specific CD4+ T cells in melanoma reportedly had diverse differentiation states. CD8+ T cell, macrophage and B cell function reportedly correlated with neoantigen-specific CD4+ T cells.

About this clone: No antigen is known for it.

The CDR3 sequence is 15 residues long. Libraries were prepared by immunoSEQ multiplex PCR; TCRdb keeps only in-frame clonotypes and omits some of them. The sample contains tens of thousands of clones, 60% to 80% of which appear only once. Sample: tumor tissue. This chain uses TRBV12-2 with TRBJ1-6; the D call of TRBD1 is as the table states it, not checked on the DNA. TRBV12-2 is a pseudogene. The origin of this receptor is a human donor with melanoma. Here the CDR3 reads CASRSTGTGVSPLHF. The CDR3 bases are TGTGCAAGTCGCTCGACCGGGACAGGGGTATCACCCCTCCACTTT.